Listed below are T cell receptor beta chains from one sample, sequenced in a study of blood T cell repertoires in COVID-19. Clones were sequenced by immunoSEQ multiplex PCR, and TCRdb holds only the in-frame ones, with some missing. The data contain around 390,000 clones, just under 90% of them seen just once; the ten biggest clones take up about 10%. Source material: PBMCs or T cells enriched from blood (not recorded which). The source of these receptors is a woman between 50 and 59 years old who had recovered from COVID-19. Both conserved end residues are part of each CDR3. The D gene is left open where the match is weak. Clone size is stated in some rows and not others, as once, few, many or a class when expanded.

d_gene: -; v_gene: TRBV4-3; abundance: -; j_gene: TRBJ1-2; CDR3aa: CASSHESGFGYTF; CDR3nt: TGCGCCAGCAGCCACGAGTCAGGGTTCGGCTACACCTTC
d_gene: -; v_gene: TRBV3-1/TRBV3-2; abundance: -; j_gene: TRBJ1-2; CDR3aa: CASSYRVGEGYTF; CDR3nt: TGTGCCAGCAGCTACAGGGTAGGAGAGGGCTACACCTTC
d_gene: -; v_gene: TRBV2; abundance: -; j_gene: TRBJ1-1; CDR3aa: CASGASMNTEAFF; CDR3nt: TGTGCCAGCGGGGCAAGCATGAACACTGAAGCTTTCTTT
d_gene: TRBD1; v_gene: TRBV30; abundance: -; j_gene: TRBJ1-3; CDR3aa: CAWSVSTGGRNTIYF; CDR3nt: TGTGCCTGGAGTGTATCGACAGGGGGAAGAAACACCATATATTTT
d_gene: -; v_gene: TRBV3-1/TRBV3-2; abundance: -; j_gene: TRBJ1-4; CDR3aa: CASSQELTPNEKLFF; CDR3nt: TGTGCCAGCAGCCAAGAATTAACACCCAATGAAAAACTGTTTTTT
d_gene: TRBD2; v_gene: TRBV4-1; abundance: -; j_gene: TRBJ2-6; CDR3aa: CASSPGLAGTGGANVLTF; CDR3nt: TGCGCCAGCAGCCCCGGACTAGCGGGGACCGGTGGGGCCAACGTCCTGACTTTC
d_gene: TRBD1; v_gene: TRBV3-1/TRBV3-2; abundance: -; j_gene: TRBJ1-2; CDR3aa: CASSPTGGAGYGYTF; CDR3nt: TGTGCCAGCAGCCCCACAGGGGGCGCAGGCTATGGCTACACCTTC
d_gene: TRBD1; v_gene: TRBV7-8; abundance: once; j_gene: TRBJ2-7; CDR3aa: CASSATRTGDGEQYF; CDR3nt: TGTGCCAGCAGCGCGACCCGGACAGGGGATGGCGAGCAGTACTTC
d_gene: -; v_gene: TRBV7-2; abundance: -; j_gene: TRBJ2-5; CDR3aa: CASSPRETQYF; CDR3nt: TGTGCCAGCAGCCCCAGGGAGACCCAGTACTTC
d_gene: TRBD1; v_gene: TRBV5-1; abundance: -; j_gene: TRBJ1-6; CDR3aa: CASSLGWDRVGSPLHF; CDR3nt: TGCGCCAGCAGCTTGGGCTGGGACAGGGTCGGTTCACCCCTCCACTTT
d_gene: -; v_gene: TRBV12-3/TRBV12-4; abundance: once; j_gene: TRBJ2-3; CDR3aa: CASSVGGVTQYF; CDR3nt: TGTGCCAGCAGTGTAGGAGGAGTTACGCAGTATTTT
d_gene: TRBD1; v_gene: TRBV2; abundance: -; j_gene: TRBJ1-3; CDR3aa: CASTQRQGTGNTIYF; CDR3nt: TGTGCCAGCACTCAAAGACAGGGGACAGGAAACACCATATATTTT
d_gene: -; v_gene: TRBV28; abundance: -; j_gene: TRBJ1-2; CDR3aa: CASRESRGTNYGYTF; CDR3nt: TGTGCCAGCAGGGAATCTCGGGGGACTAACTATGGCTACACCTTC
d_gene: -; v_gene: TRBV3-1/TRBV3-2; abundance: -; j_gene: TRBJ2-7; CDR3aa: CASSQDPGIGEQYF; CDR3nt: TGTGCCAGCAGCCAAGATCCGGGGATTGGGGAGCAGTACTTC
d_gene: -; v_gene: TRBV11-3; abundance: -; j_gene: TRBJ1-1; CDR3aa: CASSYGGAEAFF; CDR3nt: TGTGCCAGCAGCTATGGGGGCGCTGAAGCTTTCTTT
d_gene: -; v_gene: TRBV4-1; abundance: -; j_gene: TRBJ1-5; CDR3aa: CASSQALQGSQPQHF; CDR3nt: TGCGCCAGCAGCCAAGCTCTCCAGGGGTCTCAGCCCCAGCATTTT
d_gene: TRBD2; v_gene: TRBV19; abundance: -; j_gene: TRBJ2-5; CDR3aa: CASSILGGQETQYF; CDR3nt: TGTGCCAGTAGTATTCTGGGGGGGCAAGAGACCCAGTACTTC
d_gene: TRBD1; v_gene: TRBV4-1; abundance: -; j_gene: TRBJ2-7; CDR3aa: CASSQAGQGMDEQYF; CDR3nt: TGCGCCAGCAGCCAGGCGGGACAGGGTATGGACGAGCAGTACTTC